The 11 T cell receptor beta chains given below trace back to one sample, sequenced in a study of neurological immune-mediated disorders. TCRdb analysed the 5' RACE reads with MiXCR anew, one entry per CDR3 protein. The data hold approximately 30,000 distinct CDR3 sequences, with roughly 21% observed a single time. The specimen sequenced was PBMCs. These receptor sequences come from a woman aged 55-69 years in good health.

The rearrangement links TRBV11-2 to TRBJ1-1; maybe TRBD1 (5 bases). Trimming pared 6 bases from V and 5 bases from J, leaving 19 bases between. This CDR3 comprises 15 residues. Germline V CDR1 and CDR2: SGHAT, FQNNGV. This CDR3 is CASSLGATVYTEAFF. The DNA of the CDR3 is TGTGCCAGCAGTCTAGGGGCGACCGTCTATACTGAAGCTTTCTTT.

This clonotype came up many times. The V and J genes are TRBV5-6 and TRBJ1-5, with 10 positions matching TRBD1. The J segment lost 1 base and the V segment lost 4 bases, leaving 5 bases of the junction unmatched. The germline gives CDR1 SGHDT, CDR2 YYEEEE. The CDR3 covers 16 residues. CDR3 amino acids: CASSTQDRGSNQPQHF. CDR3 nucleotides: TGTGCCAGCAGCACCCAGGACAGGGGGAGCAATCAGCCCCAGCATTTT.

The CDR3, as DNA: TGTGCCGGGAAGACAGGGCTTCAGCCCCAGCATTTT. Its protein is CAGKTGLQPQHF. The chain recombines TRBV28 with TRBJ1-5; 7 bases fit TRBD1. The ends lost 11 bases at V and 6 bases at J; junction bases unmatched: 7. Per germline, CDR1 MDHEN and CDR2 SYDVKM. The CDR3 consists of 12 residues.

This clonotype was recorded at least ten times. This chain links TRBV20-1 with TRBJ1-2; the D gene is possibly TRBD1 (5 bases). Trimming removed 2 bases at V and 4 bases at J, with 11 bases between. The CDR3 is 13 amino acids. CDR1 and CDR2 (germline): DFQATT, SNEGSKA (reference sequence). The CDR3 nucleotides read TGCAGTGCTAGAACTCAGGGTTTCTATGGCTACACCTTC. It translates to CSARTQGFYGYTF.

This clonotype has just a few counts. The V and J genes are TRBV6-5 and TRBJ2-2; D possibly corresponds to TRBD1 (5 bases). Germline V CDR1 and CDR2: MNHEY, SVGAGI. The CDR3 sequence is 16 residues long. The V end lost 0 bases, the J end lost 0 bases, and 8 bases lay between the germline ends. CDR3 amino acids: CASSYSRGPNTGELFF. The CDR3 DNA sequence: TGTGCCAGCAGTTACTCAAGGGGCCCGAACACCGGGGAGCTGTTTTTT.

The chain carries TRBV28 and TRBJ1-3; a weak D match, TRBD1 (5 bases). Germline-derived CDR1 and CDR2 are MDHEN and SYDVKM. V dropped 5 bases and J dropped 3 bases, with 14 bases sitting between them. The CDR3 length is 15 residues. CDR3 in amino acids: CASSTGLPGGNTIYF. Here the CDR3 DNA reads TGTGCCAGCAGTACGGGACTGCCCGGTGGAAACACCATATATTTT.

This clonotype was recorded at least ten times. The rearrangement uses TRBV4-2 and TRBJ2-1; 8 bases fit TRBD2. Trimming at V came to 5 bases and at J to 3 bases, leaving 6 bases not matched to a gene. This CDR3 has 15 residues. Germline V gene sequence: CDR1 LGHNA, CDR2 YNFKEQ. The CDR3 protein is CASSGTRRGYNEQFF. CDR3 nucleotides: TGTGCCAGCAGCGGGACTAGACGGGGCTACAATGAGCAGTTCTTC.

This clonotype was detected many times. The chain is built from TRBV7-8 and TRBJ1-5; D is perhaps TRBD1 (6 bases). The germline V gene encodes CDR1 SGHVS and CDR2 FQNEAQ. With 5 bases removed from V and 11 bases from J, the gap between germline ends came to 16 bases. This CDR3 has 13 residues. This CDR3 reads CASSRGGVGAQHF. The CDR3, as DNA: TGTGCCAGCAGCAGGGGGGGGGTCGGGGCCCAGCATTTT.

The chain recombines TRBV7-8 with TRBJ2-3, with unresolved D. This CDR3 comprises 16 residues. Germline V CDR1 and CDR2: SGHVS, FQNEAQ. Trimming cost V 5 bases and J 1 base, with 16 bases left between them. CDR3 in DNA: TGTGCCAGCAGCCCGTCAGGCCATCAACGCACAGATACGCAGTATTTT. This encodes CASSPSGHQRTDTQYF.

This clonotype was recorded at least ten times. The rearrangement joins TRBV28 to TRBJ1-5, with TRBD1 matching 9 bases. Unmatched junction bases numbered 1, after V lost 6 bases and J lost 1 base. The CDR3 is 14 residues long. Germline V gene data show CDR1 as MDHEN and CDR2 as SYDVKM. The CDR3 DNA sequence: TGTGCCAGCAGACAGGGGGCCAGCAATCAGCCCCAGCATTTT. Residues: CASRQGASNQPQHF.

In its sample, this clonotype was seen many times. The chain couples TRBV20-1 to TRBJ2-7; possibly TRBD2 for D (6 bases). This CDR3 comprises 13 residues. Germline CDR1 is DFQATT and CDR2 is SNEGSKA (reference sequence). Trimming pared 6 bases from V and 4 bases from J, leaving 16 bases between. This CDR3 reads CSARRLDLYEQYF. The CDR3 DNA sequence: TGCAGTGCCAGACGACTAGATTTATACGAGCAGTACTTC.